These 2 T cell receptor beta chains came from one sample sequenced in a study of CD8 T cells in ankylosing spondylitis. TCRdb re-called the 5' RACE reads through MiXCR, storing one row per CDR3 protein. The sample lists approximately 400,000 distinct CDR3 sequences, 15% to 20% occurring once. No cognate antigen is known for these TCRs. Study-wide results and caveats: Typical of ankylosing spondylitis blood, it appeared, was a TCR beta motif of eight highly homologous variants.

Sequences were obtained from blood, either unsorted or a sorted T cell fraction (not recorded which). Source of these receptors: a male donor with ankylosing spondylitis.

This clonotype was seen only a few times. This chain's CDR3 is CASSWTSSGANVLTF. CDR3 nucleotides: TGTGCCAGCAGCTGGACCAGCTCTGGGGCCAACGTCCTGACTTTC. This chain joins TRBV7-2 and TRBJ2-6, with D hard to call. In germline, CDR1 is SGHTA, CDR2 FQGNSA. Trimming pared 4 bases from V and 0 bases from J, leaving 7 bases between. The CDR3 totals 15 residues.

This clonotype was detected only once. CDR3 bases: TGTGCCAGCAGCTTAGCCAGGGGCTATGAGCAGTTCTTC. Amino acid sequence: CASSLARGYEQFF. This rearrangement joins TRBV11-1 to TRBJ2-1; the D gene is possibly TRBD1 (6 bases). Trimming removed 0 bases at V and 8 bases at J, with 8 bases between. CDR3 length: 13 amino acids. The germline V gene has CDR1 SGHAT and CDR2 FQDESV (reference sequence).